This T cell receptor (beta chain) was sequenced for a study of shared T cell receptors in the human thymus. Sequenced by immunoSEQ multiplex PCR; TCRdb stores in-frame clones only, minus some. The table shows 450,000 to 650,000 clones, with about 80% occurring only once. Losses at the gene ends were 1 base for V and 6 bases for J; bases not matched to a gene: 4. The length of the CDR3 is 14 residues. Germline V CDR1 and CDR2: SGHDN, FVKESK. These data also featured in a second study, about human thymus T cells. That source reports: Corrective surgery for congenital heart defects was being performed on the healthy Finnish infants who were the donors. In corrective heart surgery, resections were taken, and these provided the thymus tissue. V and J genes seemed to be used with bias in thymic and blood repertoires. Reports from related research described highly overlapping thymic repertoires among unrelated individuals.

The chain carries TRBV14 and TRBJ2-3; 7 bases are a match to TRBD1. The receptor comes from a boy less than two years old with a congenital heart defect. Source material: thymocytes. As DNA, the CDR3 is TGTGCCAGCAGCCAAGGCAGGGGGTTGGATACGCAGTATTTT. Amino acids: CASSQGRGLDTQYF.